This T cell receptor beta chain was identified in a study of T cell responses to AZD1222 COVID-19 vaccine. Notes on the study in general: Only five or six individuals given AZD1222 were seropositive at baseline. A rise in Spike-specific TCR breadth and depth followed two AZD1222 doses. The donor cohort was predominantly white British with a female majority, and clonal diversity may have been underestimated.

Data came from immunoSEQ multiplex PCR; TCRdb stores just in-frame clones and leaves some out. The sample comprises hundreds of thousands of clones, about 93% of which are singletons, and 0.95% to 1.1% rests with the top ten. Of note for this clone: Its cognate antigen is unknown.

The V gene's germline CDR1 is SGHRS and CDR2 YFSETQ. The CDR3 contains 17 residues. With 0 bases clipped from V and 4 bases from J, the junction kept 10 bases outside the gene matches. Sequencing used peripheral blood, obtained on day 0 of MenACWY control vaccination. This chain links TRBV5-1 with TRBJ1-2; 9 bases are shared with TRBD1. This clonotype originated in an adult in good health. The CDR3 is CASSLEPMDRGVYGYTF. CDR3 DNA: TGCGCCAGCAGCTTGGAACCCATGGACAGGGGCGTCTATGGCTACACCTTC.